This TCR beta chain comes out of a study of CD8 T cells in ankylosing spondylitis. The CDR3 has 15 amino acids. Study observations and caveats: Both synovial fluid and blood in reactive arthritis had previously been reported to carry some motif variants. Clones tied to disease were said to be significantly enriched in matched ankylosing spondylitis synovial fluid.

TCRdb re-called the 5' RACE reads through MiXCR, storing one row per CDR3 protein. The sample yields 220,000 or so distinct CDR3 sequences, over 9.5% seen once. This clonotype was seen just once. Its antigen is still unknown. This may be a read error: a much more frequent sequence differs by one nucleotide. The specimen sequenced was blood, either unsorted or a sorted T cell fraction (not recorded which). This clonotype was sampled from a male donor with ankylosing spondylitis or in good health (not recorded which). The chain is built from TRBV12-3 or TRBV12-4 and TRBJ2-3, with D possibly called TRBD1 or TRBD2 (5 bases each). CDR3 in amino acids: CASSFGTPALDTRYF. CDR3 nucleotide sequence: TGTGCCAGCAGTTTCGGGACCCCCGCACTCGATACGCGGTATTTT.